The rows below give T cell receptor beta chains drawn from one sample of a study of T-cell memory formation after mild COVID-19. Using its own MiXCR run on the 5' RACE reads, TCRdb lists one record per CDR3 protein. Of hundreds of thousands of distinct CDR3 sequences detected, about 22% appear once; the ten largest clones hold about 8.4%. Sequencing was carried out using PBMCs or a T cell subset sorted from them (not recorded which). These receptors were obtained from an adult woman who had mild COVID-19 (a few samples of this study predate the infection). Cell type and time point are not known. Both conserved end residues are part of each CDR3. The D gene is left open where the match is weak. Rows give clone size only sometimes, using once, few, many, or a class for an expanded clone.

d_gene,j_gene,v_gene,abundance,CDR3nt,CDR3aa
TRBD2,TRBJ2-3,TRBV20-1,-,TGCAGTGCTAGACGGGGGACTAGCGGGTCCTACACAGATACGCAGTATTTT,CSARRGTSGSYTDTQYF
TRBD2,TRBJ2-1,TRBV7-9,-,TGTGCCAGCAGCCCCCGGGGGGGGAGCCTGTACAATGAGCAGTTCTTC,CASSPRGGSLYNEQFF
TRBD2,TRBJ2-4,TRBV12-3/TRBV12-4,-,TGTGCCAGCACCCCAGCGGGGGGGTTAGCCAAAAACATTCAGTACTTC,CASTPAGGLAKNIQYF
TRBD2,TRBJ2-5,TRBV20-1,-,TGCAGTGCTAGAACGGGCATAGCGGGAGCACGCCGGGAGACCCAGTACTTC,CSARTGIAGARRETQYF
-,TRBJ1-3,TRBV7-9,-,TGTGCCAGCAGCTCCTTTAGCTCTGGAAACACCATATATTTT,CASSSFSSGNTIYF
TRBD1,TRBJ1-1,TRBV6-2/TRBV6-3,few,TGTGCCAGCAGTTACGGGCAGGGGGCGAACACTGAAGCTTTCTTT,CASSYGQGANTEAFF
TRBD2,TRBJ2-1,TRBV9,few,TGTGCCAGCAGCGTAGGTAGCGGGACATACAATGAGCAGTTCTTC,CASSVGSGTYNEQFF
-,TRBJ2-3,TRBV5-1,-,TGCGCCAGCAGCGCTAGCGTAACCTCTAGCACAGATACGCAGTATTTT,CASSASVTSSTDTQYF
TRBD1,TRBJ1-1,TRBV7-8,few,TGTGCCAGCAGCGAAGGGGGACAGGGTCACGCTGAAGCTTTCTTT,CASSEGGQGHAEAFF
-,TRBJ2-3,TRBV30,-,TGTGCCTGGAGTGAAGGGACAACAGATACGCAGTATTTT,CAWSEGTTDTQYF
-,TRBJ2-5,TRBV9,few,TGTGCCAGCAGCCCGGGACCCGGGGCCGGAGGGACCCAGTACTTC,CASSPGPGAGGTQYF
-,TRBJ1-1,TRBV5-4,-,TGTGCCAGCAGCTCCGGGGACCGGTGGACTGAAGCTTTCTTT,CASSSGDRWTEAFF
-,TRBJ2-1,TRBV12-3/TRBV12-4,-,TGTGCCAGCAGCCCTATCACCAATGTCAATGAGCAGTTCTTC,CASSPITNVNEQFF
-,TRBJ2-1,TRBV24-1,once,TGTGCCACCAGAGGGCGGGGAGGCAATGAGCAGTTCTTC,CATRGRGGNEQFF
-,TRBJ1-2,TRBV24-1,few,TGTGCCACCAGCTACAGGGATTATGGCTACACCTTC,CATSYRDYGYTF
-,TRBJ1-1,TRBV5-1,many,TGCGCCAGCAGCTTGGGCAGGGGTGGAACTGAAGCTTTCTTT,CASSLGRGGTEAFF
TRBD2,TRBJ2-2,TRBV15,-,TGTGCCACCAGCAGAGGGACTAGCGGGGGGGACGGGGAGCTGTTTTTT,CATSRGTSGGDGELFF
-,TRBJ2-2,TRBV4-2,few,TGTGCCAGCAGCCAACCGCGGGCGATCGATAACACCGGGGAGCTGTTTTTT,CASSQPRAIDNTGELFF
TRBD1,TRBJ1-2,TRBV6-5,-,TGTGCCAGCAGTAACCGCGACAGGGACGCGTGGTATGGCTACACCTTC,CASSNRDRDAWYGYTF
-,TRBJ2-1,TRBV5-1,-,TGCGCCAGCAGACCAGACTACTGGGATGAGCAGTTCTTC,CASRPDYWDEQFF
-,TRBJ2-2,TRBV24-1,many,TGTGCCACCAGTGACAGCCCAGGGGTCGGCACCGGGGAGCTGTTTTTT,CATSDSPGVGTGELFF
-,TRBJ1-1,TRBV30,few,TGTGCCTGGAGTGTCGGGCGGGAGAGGGCTGAAGCTTTCTTT,CAWSVGRERAEAFF
-,TRBJ1-1,TRBV6-5,-,TGTGCCAGCAGTTACACAGGGAGCACTGAAGCTTTCTTT,CASSYTGSTEAFF
-,TRBJ1-4,TRBV6-5,-,TGTGCCAGCAGTTACCAAGTCGTTGGCGGTGGAGGAAAACTGTTTTTT,CASSYQVVGGGGKLFF
-,TRBJ2-1,TRBV7-8,few,TGTGCCAGCAGCTTAGGGGATTATGGTGAGCAGTTCTTC,CASSLGDYGEQFF
-,TRBJ2-5,TRBV6-6,-,TGTGCCAGCAGTTCCAACCAAGAGACCCAGTACTTC,CASSSNQETQYF
TRBD1,TRBJ2-7,TRBV6-1,few,TGTGCCAGCAGTGACTGGGACAGGGCGGTTCGTTCCTACGAGCAGTACTTC,CASSDWDRAVRSYEQYF
TRBD2,TRBJ2-1,TRBV7-2,few,TGTGCCAGCAGCTCCGGACTAGATGGTGCGAATGAGCAGTTCTTC,CASSSGLDGANEQFF
-,TRBJ1-1,TRBV3-1,-,TGTGCCAGCAGCCAGGGACATTCCGCTGAAGCTTTCTTT,CASSQGHSAEAFF
-,TRBJ2-3,TRBV11-2,-,TGTGCCAGCAGCTTGGATACCCGGCTATCGGATACGCAGTATTTT,CASSLDTRLSDTQYF
TRBD2,TRBJ2-5,TRBV6-5,-,TGTGCCAGAGTACTTCAGGAGCGGGGGCAAGAGACCCAGTACTTC,CARVLQERGQETQYF
TRBD1,TRBJ2-3,TRBV6-5,few,TGTGCCAGCAGTTACGGCAGGGGGCGAGTCTCAAGCACAGATACGCAGTATTTT,CASSYGRGRVSSTDTQYF
-,TRBJ2-7,TRBV30,-,TGTGCCTGGAGTGTACGAGAGAACGAGGAGCAGTACTTC,CAWSVRENEEQYF
-,TRBJ2-1,TRBV5-8,-,TGTGCCAGCAGCGAGCCAGGGTTAGGAGACTACAATGAGCAGTTCTTC,CASSEPGLGDYNEQFF
-,TRBJ2-7,TRBV5-5,-,TGTGCCAGCAGCTTGGCCGGGACTCTGCGGGTCGAGCAGTACTTC,CASSLAGTLRVEQYF
-,TRBJ1-1,TRBV25-1,-,TGTGCCAGCAGTGAATGGGATTGGGGGACTGAAGCTTTCTTT,CASSEWDWGTEAFF
-,TRBJ1-3,TRBV29-1,-,TGCAGCGCCGATTTGGGCTCTGGAAACACCATATATTTT,CSADLGSGNTIYF